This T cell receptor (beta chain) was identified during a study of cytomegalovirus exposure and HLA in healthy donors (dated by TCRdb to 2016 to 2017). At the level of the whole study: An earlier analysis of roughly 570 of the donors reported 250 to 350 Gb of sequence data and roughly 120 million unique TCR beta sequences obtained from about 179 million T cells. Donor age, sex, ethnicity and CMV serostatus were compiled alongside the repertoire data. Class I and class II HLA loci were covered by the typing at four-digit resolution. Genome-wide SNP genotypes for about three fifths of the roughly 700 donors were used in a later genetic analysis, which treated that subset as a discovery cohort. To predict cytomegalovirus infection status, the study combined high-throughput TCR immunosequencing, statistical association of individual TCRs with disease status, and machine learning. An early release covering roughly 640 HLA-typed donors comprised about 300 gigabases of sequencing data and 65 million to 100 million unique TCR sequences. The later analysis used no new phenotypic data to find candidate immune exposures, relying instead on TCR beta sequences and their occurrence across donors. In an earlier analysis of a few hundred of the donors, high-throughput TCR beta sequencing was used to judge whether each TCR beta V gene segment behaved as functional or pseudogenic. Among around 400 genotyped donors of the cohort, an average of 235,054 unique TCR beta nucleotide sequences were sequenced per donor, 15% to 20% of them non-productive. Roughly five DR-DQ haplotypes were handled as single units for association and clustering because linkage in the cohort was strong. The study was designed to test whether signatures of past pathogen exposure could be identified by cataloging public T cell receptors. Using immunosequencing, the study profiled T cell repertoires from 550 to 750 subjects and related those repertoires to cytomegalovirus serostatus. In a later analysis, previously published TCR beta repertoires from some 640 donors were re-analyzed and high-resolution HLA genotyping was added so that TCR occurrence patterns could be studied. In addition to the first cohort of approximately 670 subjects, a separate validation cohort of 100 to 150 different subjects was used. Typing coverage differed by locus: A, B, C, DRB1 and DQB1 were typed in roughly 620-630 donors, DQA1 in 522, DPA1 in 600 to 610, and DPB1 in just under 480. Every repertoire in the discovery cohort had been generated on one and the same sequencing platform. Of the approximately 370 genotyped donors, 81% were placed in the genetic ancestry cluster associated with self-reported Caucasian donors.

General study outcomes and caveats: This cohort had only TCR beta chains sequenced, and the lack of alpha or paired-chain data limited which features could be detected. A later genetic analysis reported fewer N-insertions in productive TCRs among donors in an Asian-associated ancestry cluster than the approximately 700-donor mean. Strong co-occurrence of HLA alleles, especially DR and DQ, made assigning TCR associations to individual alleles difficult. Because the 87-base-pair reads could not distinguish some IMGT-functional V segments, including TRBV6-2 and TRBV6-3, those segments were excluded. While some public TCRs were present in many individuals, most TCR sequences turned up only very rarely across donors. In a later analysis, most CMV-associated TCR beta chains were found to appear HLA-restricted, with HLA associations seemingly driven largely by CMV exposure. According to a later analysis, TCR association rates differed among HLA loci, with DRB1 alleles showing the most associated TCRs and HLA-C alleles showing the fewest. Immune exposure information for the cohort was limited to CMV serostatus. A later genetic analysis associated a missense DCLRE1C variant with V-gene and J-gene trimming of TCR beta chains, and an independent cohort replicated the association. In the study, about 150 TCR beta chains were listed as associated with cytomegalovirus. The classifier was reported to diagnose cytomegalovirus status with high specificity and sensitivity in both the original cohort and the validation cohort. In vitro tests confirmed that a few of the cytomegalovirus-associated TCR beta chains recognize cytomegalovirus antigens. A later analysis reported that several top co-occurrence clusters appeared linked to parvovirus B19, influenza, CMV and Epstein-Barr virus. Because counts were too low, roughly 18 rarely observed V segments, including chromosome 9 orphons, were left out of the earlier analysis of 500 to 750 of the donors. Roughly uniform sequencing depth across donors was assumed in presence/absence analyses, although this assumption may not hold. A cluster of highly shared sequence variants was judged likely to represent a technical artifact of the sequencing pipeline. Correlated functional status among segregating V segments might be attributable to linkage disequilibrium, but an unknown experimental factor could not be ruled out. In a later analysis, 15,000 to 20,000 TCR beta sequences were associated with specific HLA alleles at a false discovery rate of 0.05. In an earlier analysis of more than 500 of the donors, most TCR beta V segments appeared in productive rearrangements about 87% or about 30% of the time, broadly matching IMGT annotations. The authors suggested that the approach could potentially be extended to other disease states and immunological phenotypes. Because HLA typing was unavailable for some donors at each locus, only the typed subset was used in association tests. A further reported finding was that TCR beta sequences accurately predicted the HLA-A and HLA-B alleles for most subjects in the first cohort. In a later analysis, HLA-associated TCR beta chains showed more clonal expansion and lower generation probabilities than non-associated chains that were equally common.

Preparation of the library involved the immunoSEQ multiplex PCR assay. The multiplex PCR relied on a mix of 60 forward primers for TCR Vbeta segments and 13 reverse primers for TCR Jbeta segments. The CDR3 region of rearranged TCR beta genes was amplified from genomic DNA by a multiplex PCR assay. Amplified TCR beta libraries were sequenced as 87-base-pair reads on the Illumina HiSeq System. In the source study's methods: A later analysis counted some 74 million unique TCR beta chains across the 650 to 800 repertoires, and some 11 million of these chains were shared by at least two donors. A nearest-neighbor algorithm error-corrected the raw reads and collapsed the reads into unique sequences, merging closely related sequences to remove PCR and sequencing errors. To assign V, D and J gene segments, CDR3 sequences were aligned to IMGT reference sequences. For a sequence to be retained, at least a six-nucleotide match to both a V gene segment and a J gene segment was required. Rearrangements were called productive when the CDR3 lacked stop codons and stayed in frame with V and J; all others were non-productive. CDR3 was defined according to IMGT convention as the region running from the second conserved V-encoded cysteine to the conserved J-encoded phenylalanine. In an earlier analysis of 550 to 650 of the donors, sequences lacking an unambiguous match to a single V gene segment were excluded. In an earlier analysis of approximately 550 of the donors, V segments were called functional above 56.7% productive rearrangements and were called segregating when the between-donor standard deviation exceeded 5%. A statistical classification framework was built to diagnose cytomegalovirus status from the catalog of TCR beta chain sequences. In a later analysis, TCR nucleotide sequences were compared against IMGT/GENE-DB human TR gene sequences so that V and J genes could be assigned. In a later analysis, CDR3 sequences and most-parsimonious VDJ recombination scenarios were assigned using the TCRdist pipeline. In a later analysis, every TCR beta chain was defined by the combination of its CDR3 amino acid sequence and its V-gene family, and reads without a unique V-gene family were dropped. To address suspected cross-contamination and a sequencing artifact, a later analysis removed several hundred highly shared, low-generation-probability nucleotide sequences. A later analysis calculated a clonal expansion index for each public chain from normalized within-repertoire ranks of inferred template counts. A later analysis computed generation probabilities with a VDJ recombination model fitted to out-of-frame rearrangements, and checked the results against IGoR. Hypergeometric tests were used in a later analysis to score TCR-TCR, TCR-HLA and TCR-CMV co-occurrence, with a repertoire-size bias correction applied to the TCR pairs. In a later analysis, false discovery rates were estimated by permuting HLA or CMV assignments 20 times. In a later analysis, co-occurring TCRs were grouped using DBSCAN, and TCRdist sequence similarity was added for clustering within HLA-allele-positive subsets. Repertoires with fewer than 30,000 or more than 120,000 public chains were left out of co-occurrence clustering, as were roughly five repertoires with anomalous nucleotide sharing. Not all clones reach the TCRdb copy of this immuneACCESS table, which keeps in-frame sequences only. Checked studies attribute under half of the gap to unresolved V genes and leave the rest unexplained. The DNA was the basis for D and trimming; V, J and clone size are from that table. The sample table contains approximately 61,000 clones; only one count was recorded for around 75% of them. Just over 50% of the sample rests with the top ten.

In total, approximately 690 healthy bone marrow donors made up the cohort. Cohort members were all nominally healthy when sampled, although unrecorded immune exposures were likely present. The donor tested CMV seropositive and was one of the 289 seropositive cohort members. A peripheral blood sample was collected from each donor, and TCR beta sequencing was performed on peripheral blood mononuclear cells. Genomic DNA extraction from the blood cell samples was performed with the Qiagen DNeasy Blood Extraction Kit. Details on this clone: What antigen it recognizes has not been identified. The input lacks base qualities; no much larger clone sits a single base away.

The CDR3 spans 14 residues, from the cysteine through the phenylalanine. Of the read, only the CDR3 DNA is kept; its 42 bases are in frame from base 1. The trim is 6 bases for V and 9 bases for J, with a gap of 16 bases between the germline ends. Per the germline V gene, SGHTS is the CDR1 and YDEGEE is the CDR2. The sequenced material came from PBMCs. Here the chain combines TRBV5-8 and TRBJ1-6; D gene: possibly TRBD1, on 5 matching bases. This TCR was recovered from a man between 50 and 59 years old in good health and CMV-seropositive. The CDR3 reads CASTLGGRGSPLHF. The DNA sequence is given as TGTGCCAGCACCCTGGGAGGGAGGGGTTCACCCCTCCACTTT. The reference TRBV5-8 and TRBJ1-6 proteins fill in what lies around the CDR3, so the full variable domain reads EAGVTQSPTHLIKTRGQQATLRCSPISGHTSVYWYQQALGLGLQFLLWYDEGEERNRGNFPPRFSGRQFPNYSSELNVNALELEDSALYLCASTLGGRGSPLHFGNGTRLTVT.